Listed here are 5 T cell receptor beta chains from one sample, sequenced in a study of blood T cell repertoires in COVID-19. Produced via immunoSEQ multiplex PCR; TCRdb's table is partial and in-frame only. The sample holds tens of thousands of clones, roughly 90% seen once. Sequenced sample: peripheral blood. All receptors come from a woman aged 55-75 years with active COVID-19.

V is TRBV5-4 and J is TRBJ2-1; 7 bases fit TRBD2. The J segment lost 11 bases and the V segment lost 4 bases, leaving 9 bases of the junction unmatched. This CDR3 spans 13 amino acids. Germline CDR1 SGHNT, CDR2 YYREEE (reference sequence). Here the CDR3 reads CASSGGVEKKQFF. The DNA for the CDR3 is TGTGCCAGCAGCGGGGGGGTCGAGAAAAAGCAGTTCTTC.

There are a few counts of this clone. The J gene is TRBJ1-5, the V gene TRBV7-3, with TRBD1 matching over 7 bases. This CDR3 spans 16 amino acids. Trimming took 6 bases from V and 0 from J; bases not matched to a gene: 8. CDR1 and CDR2 from the germline V gene are SGHTA and FQGTGA. The chain's CDR3 is CASSRDSPYSNQPQHF. The CDR3 nucleotides are TGTGCCAGCAGTCGGGACAGCCCGTATAGCAATCAGCCCCAGCATTTT.

J is TRBJ2-7 and V is TRBV7-2, with D possibly TRBD1 on 6 matching bases. The V end was cut by 5 bases, the J end by 4 bases, with 15 bases between. CDR3 length: 14 residues. CDR1 and CDR2 from the germline V gene are SGHTA and FQGNSA. CDR3 amino acids: CASSPGQGPYEQYF. CDR3 coding DNA: TGTGCCAGCAGCCCGGGACAAGGTCCTTACGAGCAGTACTTC.

The chain joins TRBV7-9 to TRBJ1-6; D remains unclear. Germline loops: CDR1 SEHNR, CDR2 FQNEAQ (reference sequence). V lost 4 bases and J 10 bases, leaving 8 bases between the germline ends. There are 12 residues in the CDR3. The CDR3 region has the DNA TGTGCCAGCAGCTACATGAAATCACCCCTCCACTTT. It translates to CASSYMKSPLHF.

This clone was seen more than once but under ten times. This chain connects TRBV7-2 to TRBJ2-7; no reliable D call. The CDR3 has 12 residues. V was pared by 5 bases and J by 6 bases, with 11 bases between. Germline V gene sequence: CDR1 SGHTA, CDR2 FQGNSA. CDR3 amino acids: CASSRTPIEQYF. CDR3 coding DNA: TGTGCCAGCAGCCGAACTCCTATCGAGCAGTACTTC. Complete variable domain (other parts from reference TRBV7-2 and TRBJ2-7): GAGVSQSPSNKVTEKGKDVELRCDPISGHTALYWYRQSLGQGLEFLIYFQGNSAPDKSGLPSDRFSAERTGGSVSTLTIQRTQQEDSAVYLCASSRTPIEQYFGPGTRLTVT.